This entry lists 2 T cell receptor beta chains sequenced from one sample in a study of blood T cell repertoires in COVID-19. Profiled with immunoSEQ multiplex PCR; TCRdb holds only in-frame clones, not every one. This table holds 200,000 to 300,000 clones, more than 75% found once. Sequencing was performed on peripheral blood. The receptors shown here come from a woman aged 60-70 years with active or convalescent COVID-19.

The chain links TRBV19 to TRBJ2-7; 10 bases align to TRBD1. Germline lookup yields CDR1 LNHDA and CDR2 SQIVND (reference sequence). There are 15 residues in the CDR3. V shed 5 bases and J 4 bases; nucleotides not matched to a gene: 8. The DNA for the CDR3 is TGTGCCAGTAGTTTAACCCGGGACAGGGGTTACGAGCAGTACTTC. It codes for CASSLTRDRGYEQYF. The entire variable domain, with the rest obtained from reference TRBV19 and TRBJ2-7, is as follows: DGGITQSPKYLFRKEGQNVTLSCEQNLNHDAMYWYRQDPGQGLRLIYYSQIVNDFQKGDIAEGYSVSREKKESFPLTVTSAQKNPTAFYLCASSLTRDRGYEQYFGPGTRLTVT.

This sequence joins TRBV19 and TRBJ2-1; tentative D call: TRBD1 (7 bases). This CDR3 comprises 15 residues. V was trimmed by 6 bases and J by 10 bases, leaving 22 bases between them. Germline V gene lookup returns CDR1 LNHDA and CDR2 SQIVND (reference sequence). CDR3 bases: TGTGCCAGTAGGACGACAGGGATCTCTGGGGGGGAGCAGTTCTTC. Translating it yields CASRTTGISGGEQFF.